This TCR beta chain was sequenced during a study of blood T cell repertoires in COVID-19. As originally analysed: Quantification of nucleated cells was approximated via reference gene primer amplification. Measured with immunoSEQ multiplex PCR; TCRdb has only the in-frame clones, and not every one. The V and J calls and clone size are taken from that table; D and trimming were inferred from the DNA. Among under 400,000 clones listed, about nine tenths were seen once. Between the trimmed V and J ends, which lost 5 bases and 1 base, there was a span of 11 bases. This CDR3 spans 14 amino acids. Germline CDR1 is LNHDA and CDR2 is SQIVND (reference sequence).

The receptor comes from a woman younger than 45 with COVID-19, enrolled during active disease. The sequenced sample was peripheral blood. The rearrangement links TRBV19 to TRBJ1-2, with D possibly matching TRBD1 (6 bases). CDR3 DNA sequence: TGTGCCAGTAGTGGACAGTTCTTTAACTATGGCTACACCTTC. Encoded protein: CASSGQFFNYGYTF.